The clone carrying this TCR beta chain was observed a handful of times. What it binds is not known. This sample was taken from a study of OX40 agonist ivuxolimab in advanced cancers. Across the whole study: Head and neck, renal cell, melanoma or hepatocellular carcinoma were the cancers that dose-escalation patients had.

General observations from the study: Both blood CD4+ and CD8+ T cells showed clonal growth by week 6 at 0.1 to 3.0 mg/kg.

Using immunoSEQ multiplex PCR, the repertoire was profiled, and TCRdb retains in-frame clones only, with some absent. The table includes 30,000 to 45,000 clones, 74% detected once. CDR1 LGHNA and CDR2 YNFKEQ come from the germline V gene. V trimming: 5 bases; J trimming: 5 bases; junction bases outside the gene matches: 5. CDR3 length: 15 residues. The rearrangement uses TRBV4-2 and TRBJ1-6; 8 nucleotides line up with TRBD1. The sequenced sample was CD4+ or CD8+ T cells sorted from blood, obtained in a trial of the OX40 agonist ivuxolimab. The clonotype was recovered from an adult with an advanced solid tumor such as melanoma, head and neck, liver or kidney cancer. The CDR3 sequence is CASSNPTGDNSPLHF. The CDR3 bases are TGTGCCAGCAGCAACCCGACAGGGGATAATTCACCCCTCCACTTT.